This entry concerns a single TCR beta chain. The antigen remains undetermined. The sample comes from a study of metastatic and nonmetastatic thyroid tumors. Study-wide context: The study looked at repertoires side by side in blood and in tumor or nodule tissue from malignant and benign thyroid patients.

TCRdb re-analyzed the PCR reads through MiXCR. The repertoire includes 25,000 to 30,000 clones, roughly a quarter of them detected once, and less than 15% sits in the top ten. V shed 6 bases and J shed 3 bases, with 19 bases lying between them. CDR3 length: 16 amino acids. Germline CDR1 SGHDT, CDR2 YYEEEE. Patients were all untreated before their thyroid surgery. Regarding the study as a whole: TCR beta diversity was reportedly significantly higher in malignant thyroid tumors than benign nodules, in blood and tumor.

What was sequenced was blood. The receptor comes from a female donor with papillary thyroid cancer or a benign thyroid nodule (not recorded which). Some clones in this sample may be carry-over from other donors' samples. The V call is TRBV5-6, the J call TRBJ1-3, with D perhaps TRBD1 (6 bases). In DNA, the CDR3 is TGTGCCAGCATCTCGTCCCTGGACAGTGATGGAAACACCATATATTTT. Protein sequence: CASISSLDSDGNTIYF.